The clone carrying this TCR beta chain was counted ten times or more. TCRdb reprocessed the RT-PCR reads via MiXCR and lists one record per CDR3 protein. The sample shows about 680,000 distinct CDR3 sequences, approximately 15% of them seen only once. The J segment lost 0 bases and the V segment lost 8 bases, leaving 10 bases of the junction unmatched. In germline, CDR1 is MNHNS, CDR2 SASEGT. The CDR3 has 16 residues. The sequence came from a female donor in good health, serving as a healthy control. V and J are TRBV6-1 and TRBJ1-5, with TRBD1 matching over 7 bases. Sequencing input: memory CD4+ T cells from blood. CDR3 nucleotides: TGTGCCAGCCGAGAACAGGGGATGAGTAGCAATCAGCCCCAGCATTTT. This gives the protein CASREQGMSSNQPQHF.